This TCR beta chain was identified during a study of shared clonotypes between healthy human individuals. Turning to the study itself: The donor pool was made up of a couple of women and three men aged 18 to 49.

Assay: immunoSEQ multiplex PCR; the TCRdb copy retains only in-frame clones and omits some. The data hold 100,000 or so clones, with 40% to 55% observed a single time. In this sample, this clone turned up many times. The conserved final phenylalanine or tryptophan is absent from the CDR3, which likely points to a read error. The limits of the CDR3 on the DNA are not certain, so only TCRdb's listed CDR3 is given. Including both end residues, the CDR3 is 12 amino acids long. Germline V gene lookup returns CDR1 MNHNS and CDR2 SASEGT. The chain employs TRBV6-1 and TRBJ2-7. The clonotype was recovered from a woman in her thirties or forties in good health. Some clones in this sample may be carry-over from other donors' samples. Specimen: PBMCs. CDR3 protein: CASSESGTALRY.